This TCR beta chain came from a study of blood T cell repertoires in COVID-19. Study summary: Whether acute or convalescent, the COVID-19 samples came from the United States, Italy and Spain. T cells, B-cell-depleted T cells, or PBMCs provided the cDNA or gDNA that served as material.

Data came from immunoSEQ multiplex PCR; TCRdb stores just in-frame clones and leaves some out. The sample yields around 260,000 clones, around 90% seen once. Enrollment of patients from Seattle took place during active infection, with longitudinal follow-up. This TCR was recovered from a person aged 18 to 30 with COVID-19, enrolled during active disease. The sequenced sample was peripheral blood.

The CDR3 sequence is CASSKGTSGNDGELFF. CDR3 coding DNA: TGTGCCAGCAGCAAAGGGACTAGCGGGAACGACGGGGAGCTGTTTTTT. This chain connects TRBV11-2 to TRBJ2-2; 13 bases line up with TRBD2. CDR3 size: 16 residues. After removal of 5 bases from V and 7 bases from J, the junction contained 7 bases not matched to a gene. The V gene's germline CDR1 is SGHAT and CDR2 FQNNGV.